These 10 T cell receptor beta chains were all obtained from the same sample, sequenced in a study of CD8+CD57+ T cells in acquired aplastic anemia. CDR3 and TCR beta VDJ profiling relied on genomic DNA as the template. TCRdb re-analysed the reads in MiXCR, keeping a single row per CDR3 protein. The profile shows about 150,000 distinct CDR3 sequences, around half of them singletons. An expansion of CD8+CD57+ cells by flow cytometry had been shown in patients chosen for sequencing. Sequencing was done on a sample of sorted CD4+, CD8+, or CD8+CD57+ T cells (not recorded which) from PBMCs. The receptors shown here come from a human donor with aplastic anemia.

This clonotype came up a few times. The chain is built from TRBV2 and TRBJ2-7; D is unresolved. The germline V gene has CDR1 SNHLY and CDR2 FYNNEI. This CDR3 comprises 13 residues. Trimming removed 8 bases from V and 1 base from J, with 12 bases in between. CDR3 nucleotides: TGTGCCAGCGTACCCGCGTCGTCCTACGAGCAGTACTTC. It codes for CASVPASSYEQYF.

The CDR3 spells CASSQWGGSYEQYV. The CDR3 DNA sequence: TGTGCCAGCAGCCAATGGGGCGGCTCCTACGAGCAGTACGTC. This chain links TRBV16 with TRBJ2-5, with D possibly being TRBD1 (5 bases). The DNA end lines up better with TRBJ2-7; the J call may be wrong. The germline V gene has CDR1 KGHSY and CDR2 FQNENV. CDR3 length: 14 residues.

This chain connects TRBV2 to TRBJ1-5, with D maybe TRBD1 (6 bases). The CDR3 length is 14 residues. The germline V and J ends were trimmed by 10 bases and 5 bases, with 18 bases remaining between them. Germline assignment: CDR1 SNHLY and CDR2 FYNNEI. The CDR3 loop is CATGRRGGDQPQHF. In DNA form, the CDR3 reads TGTGCCACCGGGAGGAGAGGGGGGGATCAGCCCCAGCATTTT.

This clonotype was seen at least ten times. V and J are TRBV19 and TRBJ1-5, with a weak D call TRBD1 (5 bases). CDR3 length: 13 amino acids. Looked up from germline, CDR1 is LNHDA and CDR2 is SQIVND (reference sequence). The V and J ends lost 7 bases and 3 bases respectively, with 10 bases between them. The CDR3 region has the DNA TGTGCCAGTACACGGGGGTACAATCAGCCCCAGCATTTT. Translated, it gives CASTRGYNQPQHF.

This clonotype was seen many times. Written as DNA, the CDR3 is TGCGCCAGCAGCTTGTCCGGGACTAGCCCCTACAATGAGCAGTTCTTC. This sequence encodes CASSLSGTSPYNEQFF. This chain uses TRBV5-1 with TRBJ2-1; 9 bases match TRBD2. CDR3 length: 16 amino acids. Germline lookup yields CDR1 SGHRS and CDR2 YFSETQ. After removal of 1 base from V and 2 bases from J, the junction contained 4 bases not matched to a gene.

About this clonotype: Germline is not matched at one junction end, which may reflect a read error. The chain links TRBV29-1 to TRBJ2-7, with 8 bases matching TRBD1. The length of the CDR3 is 14 residues. The V gene's germline CDR1 is SQVTM and CDR2 ANQGSEA. CDR3 in DNA: TGCAGCCCGTTGAGGACAGGGAATTCATACGAGCGGTACTTC. Amino acids: CSPLRTGNSYERYF.

This clonotype was observed at least ten times. The V gene is TRBV7-9, the J gene TRBJ1-2; D is undetermined. CDR1 is SEHNR and CDR2 is FQNEAQ in the germline V gene (reference sequence). The CDR3 runs 13 residues. Trimming removed 3 bases at V and 7 bases at J, with 12 bases between. CDR3 residues: CASSFGRSSGYTF. The CDR3 DNA is TGTGCCAGCAGCTTCGGCAGGTCGTCTGGCTACACCTTC.

The chain is built from TRBV3-1 and TRBJ1-2, with 10 bases that match TRBD1. V lost 1 base to trimming and J lost 7 bases; unmatched junction nucleotides: 6. The germline CDR1 and CDR2 sequences are LGHDT and YNNKEL (reference sequence). This CDR3 spans 15 amino acids. The CDR3: CASSQVDRGWFGYTF. The CDR3 nucleotides are TGTGCCAGCAGCCAAGTGGACAGGGGGTGGTTTGGCTACACCTTC.

V usage is TRBV7-3 and J usage is TRBJ1-1, with D possibly matching TRBD1 (6 bases). With 5 bases removed from V and 6 bases from J, the gap between germline ends came to 16 bases. CDR1 and CDR2 from the germline V gene are SGHTA and FQGTGA. This CDR3 comprises 14 residues. The CDR3 DNA sequence: TGTGCCAGCAGCGCTACAGGGCCCAGCGCTGAAGCTTTCTTT. As protein: CASSATGPSAEAFF.

This clonotype came up many times. The chain links TRBV19 to TRBJ2-2; D perhaps matches TRBD2 (5 bases). With 7 bases removed from V and 1 base from J, the gap between germline ends came to 7 bases. CDR1 and CDR2 (germline): LNHDA, SQIVND (reference sequence). CDR3 length: 13 amino acids. CDR3 sequence (DNA): TGTGCCAGTACCGAGGGGAACACCGGGGAGCTGTTTTTT. The encoded protein is CASTEGNTGELFF. Full variable domain (remainder filled in from reference TRBV19 and TRBJ2-2): DGGITQSPKYLFRKEGQNVTLSCEQNLNHDAMYWYRQDPGQGLRLIYYSQIVNDFQKGDIAEGYSVSREKKESFPLTVTSAQKNPTAFYLCASTEGNTGELFFGEGSRLTVL.